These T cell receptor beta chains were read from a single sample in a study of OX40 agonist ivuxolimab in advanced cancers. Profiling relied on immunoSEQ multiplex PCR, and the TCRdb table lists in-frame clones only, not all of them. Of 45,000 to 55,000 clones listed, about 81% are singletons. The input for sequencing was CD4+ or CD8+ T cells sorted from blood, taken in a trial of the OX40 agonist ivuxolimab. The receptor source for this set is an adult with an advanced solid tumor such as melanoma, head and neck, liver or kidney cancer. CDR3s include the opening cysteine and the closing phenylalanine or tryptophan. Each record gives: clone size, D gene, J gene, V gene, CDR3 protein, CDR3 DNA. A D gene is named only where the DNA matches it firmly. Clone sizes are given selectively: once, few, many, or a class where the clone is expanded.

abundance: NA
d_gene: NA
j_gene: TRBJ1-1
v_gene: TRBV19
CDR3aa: CATRGRLNTEAFF
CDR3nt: TGTGCCACTCGGGGCAGATTGAACACTGAAGCTTTCTTT

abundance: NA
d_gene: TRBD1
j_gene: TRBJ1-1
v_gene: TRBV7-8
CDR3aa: CASSFRTGGNTEAFF
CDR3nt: TGTGCCAGCAGCTTCAGGACAGGGGGGAACACTGAAGCTTTCTTT

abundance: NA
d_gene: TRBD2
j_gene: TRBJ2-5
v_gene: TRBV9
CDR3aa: CASSVRGLAGGEETQYF
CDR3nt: TGTGCCAGCAGCGTCCGAGGACTAGCGGGAGGTGAAGAGACCCAGTACTTC

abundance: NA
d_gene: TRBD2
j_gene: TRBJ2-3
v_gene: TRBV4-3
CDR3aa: CASSKGTSGRTDTQYF
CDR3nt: TGCGCCAGCAGCAAAGGGACTAGCGGACGCACAGATACGCAGTATTTT

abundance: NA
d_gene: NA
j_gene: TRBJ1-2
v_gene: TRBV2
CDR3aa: CASSVLGGYTF
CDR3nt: TGTGCCAGCAGTGTTTTGGGTGGCTACACCTTC

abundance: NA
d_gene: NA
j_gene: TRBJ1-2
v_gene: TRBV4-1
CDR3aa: CASSQGYSPNYGYTF
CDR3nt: TGCGCCAGCAGCCAAGGGTACAGCCCTAACTATGGCTACACCTTC

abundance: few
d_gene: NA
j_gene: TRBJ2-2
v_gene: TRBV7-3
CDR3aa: CASSLGLARTGELFF
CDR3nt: TGTGCCAGCAGCTTAGGGCTAGCGCGCACCGGGGAGCTGTTTTTT

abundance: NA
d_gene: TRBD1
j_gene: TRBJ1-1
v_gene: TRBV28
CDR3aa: CASSLDRALMNTEAFF
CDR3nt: TGTGCCAGCAGTTTGGACAGGGCTTTAATGAACACTGAAGCTTTCTTT

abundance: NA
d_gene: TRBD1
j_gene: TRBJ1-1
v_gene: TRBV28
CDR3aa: CASSPGQANTEAFF
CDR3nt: TGTGCCAGCAGCCCGGGACAGGCGAACACTGAAGCTTTCTTT

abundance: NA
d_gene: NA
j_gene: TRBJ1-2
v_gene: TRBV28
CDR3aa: CASSFGGDYGYTF
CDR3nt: TGTGCCAGCAGTTTCGGAGGGGACTATGGCTACACCTTC

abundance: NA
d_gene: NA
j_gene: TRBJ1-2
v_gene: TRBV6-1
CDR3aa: CATREMITGGYTF
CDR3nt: TGTGCCACCCGAGAGATGATCACTGGCGGCTACACCTTC

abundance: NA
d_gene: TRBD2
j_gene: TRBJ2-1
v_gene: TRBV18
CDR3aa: CASSPGTSGYNEQFF
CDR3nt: TGTGCCAGCTCACCCGGGACTAGCGGCTACAATGAGCAGTTCTTC

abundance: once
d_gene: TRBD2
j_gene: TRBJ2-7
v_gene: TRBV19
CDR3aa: CASSSGLADSYEQYF
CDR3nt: TGTGCCAGTAGTTCGGGACTAGCGGATTCCTACGAGCAGTACTTC

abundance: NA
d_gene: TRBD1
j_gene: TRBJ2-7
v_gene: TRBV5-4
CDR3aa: CASRRGTGSYEQYF
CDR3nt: TGTGCCAGCAGGAGGGGGACAGGGTCCTACGAGCAGTACTTC

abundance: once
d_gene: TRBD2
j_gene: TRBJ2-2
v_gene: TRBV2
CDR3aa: CASSGLAGGRAGELFF
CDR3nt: TGTGCCAGCTCTGGACTAGCAGGAGGGAGGGCCGGGGAGCTGTTTTTT

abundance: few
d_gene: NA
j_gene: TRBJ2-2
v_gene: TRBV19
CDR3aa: CASENGLNTGELFF
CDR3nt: TGTGCCAGTGAGAACGGGCTAAACACCGGGGAGCTGTTTTTT

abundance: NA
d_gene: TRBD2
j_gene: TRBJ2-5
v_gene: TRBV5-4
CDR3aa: CASSWGVAGEETQYF
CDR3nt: TGTGCCAGCAGCTGGGGGGTAGCGGGAGAAGAGACCCAGTACTTC

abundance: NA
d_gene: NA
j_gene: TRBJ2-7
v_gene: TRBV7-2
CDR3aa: CASSLADSSYEQYF
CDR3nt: TGTGCCAGCAGCTTAGCGGACAGTTCCTACGAGCAGTACTTC

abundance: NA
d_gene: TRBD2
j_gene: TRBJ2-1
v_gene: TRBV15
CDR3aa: CATRKSGSSYNEQFF
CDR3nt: TGTGCCACCAGAAAGAGCGGGAGCTCCTACAATGAGCAGTTCTTC

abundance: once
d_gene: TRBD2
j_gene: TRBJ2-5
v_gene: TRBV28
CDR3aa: CASSRGGSSGRETQYF
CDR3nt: TGTGCCAGCAGCCGGGGGGGTTCTAGCGGGAGGGAGACCCAGTACTTC